These 13 T cell receptor beta chains were all obtained from the same sample, sequenced in a study of CD8 T cells in ankylosing spondylitis. TCRdb passed the 5' RACE reads through MiXCR, listing each CDR3 protein once. The sample gives approximately 200,000 distinct CDR3 sequences, roughly 12% of which show up once; 16% is in the top ten. The material sequenced was blood, either unsorted or a sorted T cell fraction (not recorded which). These receptors were collected from a male donor with ankylosing spondylitis or in good health (not recorded which).

This clonotype was recorded a few times. The chain recombines TRBV4-1 with TRBJ1-4; D remains ambiguous. Per germline, CDR1 MGHRA and CDR2 YSYEKL. This CDR3 is built from 16 residues. The V end was cut by 1 base, the J end by 5 bases, with 14 bases between. CDR3 sequence: CASSQGTRRSNEKLFF. CDR3 sequence (DNA): TGCGCCAGCAGCCAAGGTACGAGGCGCTCAAATGAAAAACTGTTTTTT.

The chain has TRBV13 and TRBJ1-1, with unresolved D. CDR3 length: 13 residues. Germline CDR1 PRHDT, CDR2 FYEKMQ (reference sequence). Trimming took off 10 bases at V and 1 base at J, with 13 bases between the two ends. The CDR3 DNA reads TGTGCCACCCCTGGACCGAGGAACACTGAAGCTTTCTTT. It is translated as CATPGPRNTEAFF.

This sequence joins TRBV7-9 and TRBJ2-1; D might be TRBD2 (5 bases). Germline CDR1 is SEHNR and CDR2 is FQNEAQ (reference sequence). V lost 0 bases, J lost 9 bases, and 12 bases lay in between. This CDR3 is 14 amino acids long. The CDR3 protein is CASSLALSEGEQFF. The CDR3 bases are TGTGCCAGCAGCTTAGCGTTGTCCGAGGGTGAGCAGTTCTTC. The whole variable domain, filled in from reference TRBV7-9 and TRBJ2-1, reads DTGVSQNPRHKITKRGQNVTFRCDPISEHNRLYWYRQTLGQGPEFLTYFQNEAQLEKSRLLSDRFSAERPKGSFSTLEIQRTEQGDSAMYLCASSLALSEGEQFFGPGTRLTVL.

The table lists this clonotype with many counts. The CDR3 here is CASSSISALDTQYF. CDR3 nucleotides: TGCGCCAGCAGCTCCATATCCGCCTTGGATACGCAGTATTTT. The chain is built from TRBV5-1 and TRBJ2-3; the D is unclear. Trimming removed 3 bases from V and 6 bases from J, with 14 bases in between. The CDR3 runs 14 residues. Germline V lookup: CDR1 SGHRS, CDR2 YFSETQ.

The table lists this clonotype with many counts. This chain uses TRBV4-1 with TRBJ2-7, with D unresolved. Trimming pared 4 bases from V and 2 bases from J, leaving 18 bases between. The germline V gene encodes CDR1 MGHRA and CDR2 YSYEKL. This CDR3 region has 16 residues. CDR3 nucleotides: TGCGCCAGCAGCCTAACTGGGCAGTCGGTAGCCTACGAGCAGTACTTC. It codes for CASSLTGQSVAYEQYF.

The chain joins TRBV25-1 to TRBJ2-2; no clear D gene. CDR3 length equals 14 residues. Germline-derived CDR1 and CDR2 are MGHDK and SYGVNS. Trimming pared 8 bases from V and 6 bases from J, leaving 16 bases between. The CDR3 loop is CASSDPLIPGELFF. The CDR3 DNA sequence: TGTGCCAGCTCCGACCCCTTGATTCCCGGGGAGCTGTTTTTT.

The chain joins TRBV25-1 to TRBJ2-5, with 11 bases that match TRBD2. Trimming at V came to 4 bases and at J to 1 base, leaving 8 bases not matched to a gene. The CDR3 sequence is 17 residues long. Germline V lookup: CDR1 MGHDK, CDR2 SYGVNS. The CDR3 region has the DNA TGTGCCAGCAGTGTAACAACGGGACTAGCGGCCCAAGAGACCCAGTACTTC. Its translation is CASSVTTGLAAQETQYF.

CDR3 sequence: CASSRGVLYEQYF. In DNA form, the CDR3 reads TGTGCCAGCAGTCGCGGGGTCCTTTACGAGCAGTACTTC. The chain has TRBV27 and TRBJ2-7; TRBD2 might be the D (6 bases). The germline gives CDR1 MNHEY, CDR2 SMNVEV (reference sequence). V shed 5 bases and J shed 4 bases, with 12 bases lying between them. The CDR3 spans 13 residues.

This chain connects TRBV4-1 to TRBJ2-1; D call uncertain. V gave up 0 bases and J gave up 8 bases, with 14 bases separating them. The CDR3 is 15 amino acids. Germline assignment: CDR1 MGHRA and CDR2 YSYEKL. CDR3 nucleotide sequence: TGCGCCAGCAGCCAAGAAAGTCCAGTTATCGATGAGCAGTTCTTC. It yields the protein CASSQESPVIDEQFF.

Concerning this clonotype: A much larger clone differs from this one at a single base, so this may be a read error. The chain is built from TRBV29-1 and TRBJ2-7; no clear D. The CDR3 sequence is 10 residues long. Germline V gene sequence: CDR1 SQVTM, CDR2 ANQGSEA. V was shortened by 5 bases and J by 7 bases, with 9 bases between the two germline ends. CDR3 nucleotides: TGCAGCGTTCTCGCCTCTGAGCAGTACTTC. Translated, it gives CSVLASEQYF.

This clonotype has a handful of counts. The chain couples TRBV5-8 to TRBJ2-2; tentatively, D is TRBD2 (6 bases). V was cut by 2 bases and J by 0 bases, with 8 bases left in between. CDR3 length: 15 residues. Germline loops: CDR1 SGHTS, CDR2 YDEGEE. For the CDR3, the DNA is TGTGCCAGCAGCTTAGGACTAACGAACACCGGGGAGCTGTTTTTT. It is translated as CASSLGLTNTGELFF.

This sequence joins TRBV12-3 or TRBV12-4 and TRBJ2-3; 7 bases map to TRBD2. The CDR3 covers 15 residues. Trimming removed 5 bases from V and 2 bases from J; junction bases left unmatched: 7. The CDR3: CASSRRDYYTDTQYF. DNA for the CDR3: TGTGCCAGCAGTCGCCGGGACTATTACACAGATACGCAGTATTTT.

The gene calls are TRBV11-2 and TRBJ2-3, with D maybe TRBD2 (5 bases). CDR3 length: 14 amino acids. In germline, CDR1 is SGHAT, CDR2 FQNNGV. The V and J ends lost 5 bases and 3 bases respectively, with 12 bases between them. The CDR3 nucleotides read TGTGCCAGCAGCCCCCTTGGGGAGACAGATACGCAGTATTTT. Its protein is CASSPLGETDTQYF.